This TCR beta chain was sequenced during a study of blood T cell repertoires in COVID-19. Looking at the study overall: Samples representing acute and convalescent COVID-19 were sourced from the United States, Italy and Spain. T cells, B-cell-depleted T cells, or PBMCs supplied cDNA or gDNA.

In the original workflow: Reference gene primers were amplified, and this amplification served to estimate nucleated cell counts. Profiling relied on immunoSEQ multiplex PCR, and the TCRdb table lists in-frame clones only, not all of them. V and J calls and clone size follow that table, whereas D and trimming were derived from the DNA. The top ten clones hold approximately 7.6% of a sample with about 240,000 clones, around 87% of them seen once. This CDR3 has 14 residues. Trimming at V came to 6 bases and at J to 4 bases, leaving 8 bases not matched to a gene. Looked up from germline, CDR1 is SGDLS and CDR2 is YYNGEE.

The origin of this receptor is a man aged 60 to 75 who had recovered from COVID-19. The sequencing sample was made of peripheral blood. The rearrangement joins TRBV9 to TRBJ2-3, with 7 nucleotides matching TRBD2. The DNA for the CDR3 is TGTGCCAGCACCCAACGCGGGGGTGCAGATACGCAGTATTTT. This codes for CASTQRGGADTQYF.